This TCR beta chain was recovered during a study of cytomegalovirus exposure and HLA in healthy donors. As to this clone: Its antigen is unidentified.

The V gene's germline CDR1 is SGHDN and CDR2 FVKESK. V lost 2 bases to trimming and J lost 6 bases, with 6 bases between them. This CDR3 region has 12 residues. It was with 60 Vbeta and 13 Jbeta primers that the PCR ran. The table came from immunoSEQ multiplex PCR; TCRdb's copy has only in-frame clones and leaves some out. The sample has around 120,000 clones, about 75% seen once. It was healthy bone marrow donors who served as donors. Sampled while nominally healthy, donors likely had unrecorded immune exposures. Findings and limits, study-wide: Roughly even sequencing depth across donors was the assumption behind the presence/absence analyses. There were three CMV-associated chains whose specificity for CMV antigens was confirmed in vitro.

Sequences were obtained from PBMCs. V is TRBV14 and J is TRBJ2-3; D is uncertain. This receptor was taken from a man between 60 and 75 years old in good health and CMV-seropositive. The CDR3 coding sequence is TGTGCCAGCAGCCAACTCCTGGATACGCAGTATTTT. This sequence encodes CASSQLLDTQYF.